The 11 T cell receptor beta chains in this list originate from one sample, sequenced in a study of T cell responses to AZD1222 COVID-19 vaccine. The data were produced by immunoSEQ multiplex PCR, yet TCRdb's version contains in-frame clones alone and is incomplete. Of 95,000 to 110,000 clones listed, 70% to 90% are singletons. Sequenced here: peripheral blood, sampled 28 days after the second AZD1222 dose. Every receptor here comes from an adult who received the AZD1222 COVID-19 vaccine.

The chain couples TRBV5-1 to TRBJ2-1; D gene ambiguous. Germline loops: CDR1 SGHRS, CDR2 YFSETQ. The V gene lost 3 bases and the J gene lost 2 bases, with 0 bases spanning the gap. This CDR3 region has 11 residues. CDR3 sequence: CASSSYNEQFF. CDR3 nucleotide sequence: TGCGCCAGCAGCTCCTACAATGAGCAGTTCTTC. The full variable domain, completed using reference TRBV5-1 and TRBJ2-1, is KAGVTQTPRYLIKTRGQQVTLSCSPISGHRSVSWYQQTPGQGLQFLFEYFSETQRNKGNFPGRFSGRQFSNSRSEMNVSTLELGDSALYLCASSSYNEQFFGPGTRLTVL.

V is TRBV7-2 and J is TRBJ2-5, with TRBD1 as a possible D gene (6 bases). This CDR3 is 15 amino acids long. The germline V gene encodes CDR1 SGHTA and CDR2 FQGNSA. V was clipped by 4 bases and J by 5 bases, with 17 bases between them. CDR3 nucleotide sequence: TGTGCCAGCAGCTCAATACAGGGTTTATGGGAGACCCAGTACTTC. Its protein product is CASSSIQGLWETQYF.

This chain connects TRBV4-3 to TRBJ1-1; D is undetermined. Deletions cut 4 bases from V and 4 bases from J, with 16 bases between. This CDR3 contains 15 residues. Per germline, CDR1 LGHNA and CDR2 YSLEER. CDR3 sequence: CASSPVWGSVTEAFF. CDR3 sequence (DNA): TGCGCCAGCAGCCCAGTGTGGGGTTCGGTCACTGAAGCTTTCTTT.

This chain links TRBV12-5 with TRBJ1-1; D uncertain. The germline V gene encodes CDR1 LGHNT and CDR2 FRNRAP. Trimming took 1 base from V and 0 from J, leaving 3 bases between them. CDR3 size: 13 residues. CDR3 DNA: TGTGCTAGTGGTTTGGAATTGAACACTGAAGCTTTCTTT. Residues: CASGLELNTEAFF.

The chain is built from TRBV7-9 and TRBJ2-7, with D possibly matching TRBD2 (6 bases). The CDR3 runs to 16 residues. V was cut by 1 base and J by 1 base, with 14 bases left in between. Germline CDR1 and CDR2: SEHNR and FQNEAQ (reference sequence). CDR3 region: CASSLVSLGSSYEQYF. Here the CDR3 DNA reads TGTGCCAGCAGCTTAGTGAGCCTCGGGAGTTCCTACGAGCAGTACTTC.

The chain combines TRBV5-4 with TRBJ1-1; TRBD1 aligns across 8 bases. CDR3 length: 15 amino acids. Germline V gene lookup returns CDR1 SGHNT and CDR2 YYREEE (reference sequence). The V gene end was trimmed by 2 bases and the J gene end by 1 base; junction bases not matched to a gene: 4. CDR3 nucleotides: TGTGCCAGCAGCTTAGAAACAGGGGGGAACACTGAAGCTTTCTTT. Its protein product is CASSLETGGNTEAFF.

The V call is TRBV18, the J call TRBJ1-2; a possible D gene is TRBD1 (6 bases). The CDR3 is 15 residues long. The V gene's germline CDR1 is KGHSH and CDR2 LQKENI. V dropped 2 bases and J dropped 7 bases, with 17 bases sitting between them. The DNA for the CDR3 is TGTGCCAGCTCACCAAGCGGGGGCGACCGCGGTGGCTACACCTTC. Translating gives CASSPSGGDRGGYTF.

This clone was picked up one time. The CDR3 region has the DNA TGTGCCAGCAGCCGAAGCATAGACGATGGCTACACCTTC. As protein: CASSRSIDDGYTF. The chain uses TRBV3-1 (or the pseudogene TRBV3-2) and TRBJ1-2; D not certain. CDR1 LGHDT and CDR2 YNNKEL come from the germline V gene (reference sequence). Trimming pared 4 bases from V and 6 bases from J, leaving 12 bases between. The CDR3 length is 13 residues.

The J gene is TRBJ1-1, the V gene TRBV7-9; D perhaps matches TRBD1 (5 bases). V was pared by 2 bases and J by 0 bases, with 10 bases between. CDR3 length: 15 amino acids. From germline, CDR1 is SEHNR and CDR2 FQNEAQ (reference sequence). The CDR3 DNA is TGTGCCAGCAGCTTAAGCGGGGCGATGAACACTGAAGCTTTCTTT. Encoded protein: CASSLSGAMNTEAFF.

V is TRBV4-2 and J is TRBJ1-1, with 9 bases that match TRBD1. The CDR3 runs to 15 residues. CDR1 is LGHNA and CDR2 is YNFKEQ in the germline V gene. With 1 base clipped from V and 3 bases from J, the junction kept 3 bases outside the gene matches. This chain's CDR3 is CASSQVGTGYTEAFF. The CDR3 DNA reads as TGTGCCAGCAGCCAAGTTGGGACAGGGTACACTGAAGCTTTCTTT.

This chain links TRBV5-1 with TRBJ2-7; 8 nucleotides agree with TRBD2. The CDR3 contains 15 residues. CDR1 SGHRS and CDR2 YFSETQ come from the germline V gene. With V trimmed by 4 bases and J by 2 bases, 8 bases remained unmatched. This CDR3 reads CASSQVAGWTYEQYF. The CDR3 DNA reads TGCGCCAGCAGCCAAGTAGCGGGATGGACCTACGAGCAGTACTTC.